This entry concerns a single TCR beta chain. Its cognate antigen is unknown. This specimen belongs to a study of shared clonotypes between healthy human individuals. General observations from the study: Clonotype sharing across several donors was observed for 5% to 6.5% of naive CD4 clonotypes. An anticipated effect of sequencing depth on clonotype sharing among donors was recognized.

The CDR3 runs 14 residues. Germline values: CDR1 SGHRS, CDR2 YFSETQ. V was cut by 4 bases and J by 1 base, with 12 bases left in between. It was at deep level that the assay was run. Several immunoSEQ 96-well plates shared each subset's DNA, each plate a replicate. Generated by immunoSEQ multiplex PCR, the TCRdb table keeps only in-frame clones and is missing some. Seen here are 1.4 million to 1.5 million clones, about 96% observed once, and the top ten hold roughly 1.1%. The material sequenced was naive CD4+ T cells sorted from blood. Subset in this sample: CD45RA+ positively selected. This receptor was taken from a man aged 25 to 45 in good health. The chain has TRBV5-1 and TRBJ2-7, with D perhaps TRBD1 or TRBD2 (5 bases each). The CDR3 coding sequence is TGCGCCAGCAGCCAGTCGGGACGATCCTACGAGCAGTACTTC. It translates to CASSQSGRSYEQYF.